The next 22 T cell receptor beta chains were all read from a single sample in a study of blood T cell repertoires in COVID-19. Here immunoSEQ multiplex PCR was the method, and the copy in TCRdb shows in-frame clones only, minus some. This sample has approximately 78,000 clones, with nearly 90% found just once. Sequenced material: peripheral blood. The receptors here all came from a man aged 45-65 years with acute or convalescent COVID-19.

This sequence joins TRBV5-4 and TRBJ1-4; 7 nucleotides line up with TRBD1. The CDR3 is 14 residues long. J gave up 2 bases and V 4 bases, and 2 bases lay outside the gene matches. Germline values: CDR1 SGHNT, CDR2 YYREEE (reference sequence). Here the CDR3 reads CASSGGQTNEKLFF. CDR3 bases: TGTGCCAGCAGCGGGGGACAGACTAATGAAAAACTGTTTTTT.

The V gene is TRBV9, the J gene TRBJ2-7, with D possibly TRBD1 on 6 matching bases. Per the germline V gene, CDR1 is SGDLS and CDR2 is YYNGEE. Trimming cost V 3 bases and J 2 bases, with 12 bases left between them. CDR3 length: 14 amino acids. This chain's CDR3 is CASSETGNTYEQYF. In DNA form, the CDR3 reads TGTGCCAGCAGCGAGACAGGAAACACCTACGAGCAGTACTTC.

The chain couples TRBV11-2 to TRBJ2-3, with 8 bases fitting TRBD1. The junction had 13 bases not matched to a gene; V was cut back by 5 bases and J by 0 bases. The CDR3 consists of 18 residues. The V gene's germline CDR1 is SGHAT and CDR2 FQNNGV. CDR3 amino acids: CASSHRRSRDRSTDTQYF. The CDR3, as DNA: TGTGCCAGCAGCCACCGGCGGTCCAGGGACAGGAGCACAGATACGCAGTATTTT.

This chain joins TRBV7-2 and TRBJ2-5, with D unclear. The CDR3 length is 10 residues. V dropped 1 base and J dropped 9 bases, with 3 bases sitting between them. CDR1 and CDR2 from the germline V gene are SGHTA and FQGNSA. The CDR3: CASSLGPQYF. CDR3 nucleotide sequence: TGTGCCAGCAGCTTAGGGCCCCAGTACTTC.

The chain has TRBV5-1 and TRBJ2-5; TRBD1 matches at 7 bases. CDR3 length: 14 residues. J was trimmed by 5 bases and V by 0 bases; bases with no gene match: 4. Per the germline V gene, CDR1 is SGHRS and CDR2 is YFSETQ. The DNA of the CDR3 is TGCGCCAGCAGCTTGGATACAGGGGCGGAGACCCAGTACTTC. Translation gives CASSLDTGAETQYF.

The rearrangement links TRBV27 to TRBJ2-3; 10 nucleotides line up with TRBD1. The V gene's germline CDR1 is MNHEY and CDR2 SMNVEV (reference sequence). The CDR3 covers 18 residues. The ends lost 0 bases at V and 3 bases at J; junction bases unmatched: 9. The chain's CDR3 is CASSLSLGTGATTDTQYF. In nucleotides, the CDR3 is TGTGCCAGCAGTTTATCTTTGGGGACAGGGGCCACGACAGATACGCAGTATTTT.

In regard to this clone: At the DNA level, this CDR3 is encoded by other sequences in the same sample as well. This rearrangement joins TRBV12-3 or TRBV12-4 to TRBJ2-2; D might be TRBD1 (6 bases). V gave up 6 bases and J gave up 5 bases, with 10 bases separating them. CDR3 length: 13 residues. This chain's CDR3 is CASSLRGTGELFF. Written as DNA, the CDR3 is TGTGCCAGCAGCCTCAGGGGAACCGGGGAGCTGTTTTTT.

The V gene is TRBV7-6, the J gene TRBJ1-2, with TRBD1 matching 7 bases. V trimming: 1 base; J trimming: 2 bases; junction bases outside the gene matches: 7. Germline V gives CDR1 SGHVS, CDR2 FNYEAQ. The CDR3 totals 16 residues. In DNA, the CDR3 is TGTGCCAGCAGCTTAGATGCCCGACAGGGAAACTATGGCTACACCTTC. As protein: CASSLDARQGNYGYTF.

The chain couples TRBV7-6 to TRBJ2-1, with TRBD1 identical over 10 bases. The CDR3 spans 15 residues. Unmatched junction bases numbered 4, after V lost 5 bases and J lost 3 bases. Germline V gene data show CDR1 as SGHVS and CDR2 as FNYEAQ. In DNA form, the CDR3 reads TGTGCCAGCAGCCTGGGACAGGGGCACTACAATGAGCAGTTCTTC. It translates to CASSLGQGHYNEQFF. The full variable domain, completed using reference TRBV7-6 and TRBJ2-1, is GAGVSQSPRYKVTKRGQDVALRCDPISGHVSLYWYRQALGQGPEFLTYFNYEAQQDKSGLPNDRFSAERPEGSISTLTIQRTEQRDSAMYRCASSLGQGHYNEQFFGPGTRLTVL.

The V and J genes are TRBV28 and TRBJ1-2; TRBD1 matches 7 bases. CDR1 and CDR2 from the germline V gene are MDHEN and SYDVKM. The CDR3 covers 14 residues. J was trimmed by 1 base and V by 5 bases; bases with no gene match: 4. The CDR3 spells CASSPRDSNYGYTF. The CDR3 nucleotides read TGTGCCAGCAGTCCACGGGACAGTAACTATGGCTACACCTTC.

The chain uses TRBV14 and TRBJ1-6, with a tentative D call TRBD1 (5 bases). Germline V gene lookup returns CDR1 SGHDN and CDR2 FVKESK. Trimming removed 2 bases at V and 8 bases at J, with 10 bases between. This CDR3 spans 14 amino acids. CDR3 bases: TGTGCCAGCAGCCAATTGGGGGGGGATTCACCCCTCCACTTT. It is translated as CASSQLGGDSPLHF.

The genes are TRBV7-2 and TRBJ1-3; TRBD1 might be the D (6 bases). This CDR3 contains 16 residues. V was clipped by 3 bases and J by 5 bases, with 17 bases between them. Germline V gene sequence: CDR1 SGHTA, CDR2 FQGNSA. The CDR3 DNA is TGTGCCAGCAGCTTTCTTGGAAACAGGGAGCGAAACACCATATATTTT. This sequence encodes CASSFLGNRERNTIYF.

V usage is TRBV6-5 and J usage is TRBJ1-5; D gene ambiguous. The CDR3 runs 14 residues. CDR1 and CDR2 (germline): MNHEY, SVGAGI. Trimming shortened V by 1 base and J by 5 bases, and 9 bases separated the two germline ends. DNA of the CDR3: TGTGCCAGCAGTTACTTTGGCCCTGATCAGCCCCAGCATTTT. This sequence encodes CASSYFGPDQPQHF.

The J gene is TRBJ2-5, the V gene TRBV10-1, with TRBD1 as a possible D gene (6 bases). CDR3 length equals 13 residues. Between the trimmed V and J ends, which lost 6 bases and 3 bases, there was a span of 11 bases. CDR1 and CDR2 (germline): WNHNN, SYGVQD (reference sequence). The CDR3 bases are TGCGCCAGCAGCGGGAAGGGGGAAGAGACCCAGTACTTC. Translation gives CASSGKGEETQYF.

Here the CDR3 DNA reads TGTGCCTGGAGACTAGCGGGGGCCGTTAGCACAGATACGCAGTATTTT. Translated: CAWRLAGAVSTDTQYF. The chain employs TRBV30 and TRBJ2-3; 11 bases line up with TRBD2. The CDR3 length is 16 residues. The ends lost 3 bases at V and 0 bases at J; junction bases unmatched: 5. Germline V gives CDR1 GTSNPN, CDR2 SVGIG (reference sequence).

This sequence joins TRBV9 and TRBJ2-7; D gene unclear. This CDR3 is 14 amino acids long. Germline V gene data show CDR1 as SGDLS and CDR2 as YYNGEE. Deletions cut 0 bases from V and 2 bases from J, with 9 bases between. In nucleotides, the CDR3 is TGTGCCAGCAGCGTAGACGGAGCAGCCTACGAGCAGTACTTC. Translation: CASSVDGAAYEQYF. Full variable domain (rest looked up from reference TRBV9 and TRBJ2-7): DSGVTQTPKHLITATGQRVTLRCSPRSGDLSVYWYQQSLDQGLQFLIQYYNGEERAKGNILERFSAQQFPDLHSELNLSSLELGDSALYFCASSVDGAAYEQYFGPGTRLTVT.

This chain links TRBV18 with TRBJ1-2, with D unresolved. V lost 0 bases to trimming and J lost 4 bases, with 9 bases between them. Germline V gene sequence: CDR1 KGHSH, CDR2 LQKENI. This CDR3 contains 14 residues. The CDR3, as DNA: TGTGCCAGCTCACCACCGGGCAGATTCTATGGCTACACCTTC. This gives the protein CASSPPGRFYGYTF.

The rearrangement joins TRBV6-5 to TRBJ2-7, with TRBD1 matching over 10 bases. CDR3 length: 15 amino acids. Trimming removed 0 bases from V and 4 bases from J; junction bases left unmatched: 3. CDR1 MNHEY and CDR2 SVGAGI come from the germline V gene. CDR3 nucleotide sequence: TGTGCCAGCAGTTACTCTGGACAGGGGGTATACGAGCAGTACTTC. Residues: CASSYSGQGVYEQYF.

The V call is TRBV19, the J call TRBJ1-2; TRBD1 matches 9 bases. Losses at the gene ends were 6 bases for V and 0 bases for J; bases not matched to a gene: 5. The CDR3 has 15 amino acids. Germline assignment: CDR1 LNHDA and CDR2 SQIVND (reference sequence). The CDR3 sequence: CASSRTGDPNYGYTF. In DNA form, the CDR3 reads TGTGCCAGTAGCCGGACAGGGGATCCTAACTATGGCTACACCTTC.

V usage is TRBV27 and J usage is TRBJ1-1; D ambiguous. CDR1 is MNHEY and CDR2 is SMNVEV in the germline V gene (reference sequence). The V end lost 1 base, the J end lost 6 bases, and 21 bases lay between the germline ends. This CDR3 has 17 amino acids. The CDR3 nucleotides are TGTGCCAGCAGTTTATGGCTTCCCTCTGAGGCCGCCCCTGAAGCTTTCTTT. This translates into CASSLWLPSEAAPEAFF.

V is TRBV6-1 and J is TRBJ2-3; 10 nucleotides align to TRBD2. There are 17 residues in the CDR3. The junction had 7 bases not matched to a gene; V was cut back by 4 bases and J by 0 bases. The germline gives CDR1 MNHNS, CDR2 SASEGT. CDR3 sequence reads: CASSGGLAATSTDTQYF. CDR3 DNA: TGTGCCAGCAGTGGAGGACTAGCGGCGACTAGCACAGATACGCAGTATTTT.

The chain uses TRBV4-1 and TRBJ2-7; tentative D call: TRBD1 (5 bases). V was cut by 0 bases and J by 4 bases, with 10 bases left in between. Germline V gene sequence: CDR1 MGHRA, CDR2 YSYEKL. The CDR3 sequence is 14 residues long. For the CDR3, the DNA is TGCGCCAGCAGCCAAGAGGGAACAGGATACGAGCAGTACTTC. It codes for CASSQEGTGYEQYF.